The 14 T cell receptor beta chains in this list originate from one sample, sequenced in a study of cytomegalovirus exposure and HLA in healthy donors. The study ran its PCR with 60 Vbeta and 13 Jbeta primers. The assay was immunoSEQ multiplex PCR, and TCRdb's table has in-frame clones only and misses some. This table holds 93,000 or so clones, more than 75% found once. Sequenced: PBMCs. These receptors all stem from a woman aged 18-29 years in good health and CMV-seropositive.

The CDR3, as DNA: TGTGCCAGCAGCGTAGAGGGGGTAACTGAAGCTTTCTTT. Translation: CASSVEGVTEAFF. The chain employs TRBV9 and TRBJ1-1; D possibly corresponds to TRBD1 (6 bases). V was pared by 0 bases and J by 5 bases, with 8 bases between. The germline V gene has CDR1 SGDLS and CDR2 YYNGEE. The CDR3 is 13 residues long.

A single count supports this clone. This chain uses TRBV6-1 with TRBJ2-5; 8 bases line up with TRBD1. With 7 bases clipped from V and 0 bases from J, the junction kept 4 bases outside the gene matches. CDR1 and CDR2 (germline): MNHNS, SASEGT. The CDR3 totals 14 residues. In DNA, the CDR3 is TGTGCCAGCAAATGGACAGGGTACCAAGAGACCCAGTACTTC. This gives the protein CASKWTGYQETQYF.

The CDR3 DNA follows: TGTGCCTGGACCCCCGGCCTTCCGAGGATCCCTGAAGCTTTCTTT. Translation gives CAWTPGLPRIPEAFF. The chain is built from TRBV30 and TRBJ1-1; D call uncertain. Germline V gene data show CDR1 as GTSNPN and CDR2 as SVGIG (reference sequence). The CDR3 has 15 amino acids. Trimming took off 4 bases at V and 6 bases at J, with 21 bases between the two ends.

The rearrangement uses TRBV4-1 and TRBJ2-1; D is undetermined. CDR1 and CDR2 (germline): MGHRA, YSYEKL. The CDR3 has 13 amino acids. The germline V and J ends were trimmed by 1 base and 10 bases, with 11 bases remaining between them. The CDR3 spells CASSQGRSREQFF. For the CDR3, the DNA is TGCGCCAGCAGCCAAGGACGGAGTCGGGAGCAGTTCTTC.

This clone was counted only a few times. The chain couples TRBV28 to TRBJ1-1, with D possibly TRBD1 on 5 matching bases. Trimming left V 10 bases short and J 0 bases short, with 21 bases between. The CDR3 sequence is 16 residues long. Germline CDR1 is MDHEN and CDR2 is SYDVKM. As DNA, the CDR3 is TGTGCCACCCTGGGGATGCGGGAGGGGTTGAACACTGAAGCTTTCTTT. It translates to CATLGMREGLNTEAFF.

This clone was recorded once. The CDR3 sequence: CASSVGQGKGYTF. The DNA of the CDR3 is TGTGCCAGCAGCGTGGGACAGGGGAAAGGCTACACCTTC. The chain combines TRBV9 with TRBJ1-2; 10 bases agree with TRBD1. With 2 bases clipped from V and 8 bases from J, the junction kept 3 bases outside the gene matches. CDR1 is SGDLS, CDR2 YYNGEE, per germline. This CDR3 contains 13 residues.

The V and J genes are TRBV27 and TRBJ2-7; 8 bases line up with TRBD2. J gave up 5 bases and V 9 bases, and 12 bases lay outside the gene matches. The CDR3 runs 14 residues. Germline assignment: CDR1 MNHEY and CDR2 SMNVEV (reference sequence). The CDR3 nucleotides read TGTGCCAGTGGGGGGGGGACTAGGGCAGACGAGCAGTACTTC. It specifies CASGGGTRADEQYF.

This clone was counted a few times. This CDR3 is CASSDGTAGPFTYEQYF. The CDR3 DNA reads as TGTGCCAGCAGCGACGGGACAGCTGGACCATTCACCTACGAGCAGTACTTC. This chain connects TRBV5-6 to TRBJ2-7, with TRBD1 identical over 7 bases. The J segment lost 2 bases and the V segment lost 4 bases, leaving 15 bases of the junction unmatched. The length of the CDR3 is 17 residues. Looked up from germline, CDR1 is SGHDT and CDR2 is YYEEEE.

The V gene is TRBV7-2, the J gene TRBJ2-3, with D possibly matching TRBD2 (5 bases). Germline V gene data show CDR1 as SGHTA and CDR2 as FQGNSA. V shed 5 bases and J shed 6 bases, with 24 bases lying between them. This CDR3 comprises 17 residues. The CDR3 nucleotides read TGTGCCAGCAGCCTATCGACTCGAGCGGCAAGTAGGGATACGCAGTATTTT. Its protein is CASSLSTRAASRDTQYF.

The J gene is TRBJ1-2, the V gene TRBV6-5; no reliable D call. Trimming cost V 7 bases and J 0 bases, with 15 bases left between them. Per germline, CDR1 MNHEY and CDR2 SVGAGI. This CDR3 region has 15 residues. The CDR3 sequence is CASTPVVEANYGYTF. In DNA, the CDR3 is TGTGCCAGCACCCCTGTCGTAGAGGCTAACTATGGCTACACCTTC.

This rearrangement joins TRBV27 to TRBJ2-2; 7 positions agree with TRBD1. This CDR3 spans 16 amino acids. From germline, CDR1 is MNHEY and CDR2 SMNVEV (reference sequence). V was pared by 4 bases and J by 5 bases, with 10 bases of the junction left unmatched. The CDR3 nucleotides are TGTGCCAGCAGTTCGACAGGGACATTGAAAACCGGGGAGCTGTTTTTT. This gives the protein CASSSTGTLKTGELFF.

The chain combines TRBV29-1 with TRBJ1-1, with unresolved D. The CDR3 sequence is 13 residues long. Germline V lookup: CDR1 SQVTM, CDR2 ANQGSEA. V lost 7 bases and J 6 bases, leaving 18 bases between the germline ends. The CDR3 DNA follows: TGCAGCGCCCCGCCGCGCTCCCAACCTGAAGCTTTCTTT. This encodes CSAPPRSQPEAFF. Full variable domain (remainder filled in from reference TRBV29-1 and TRBJ1-1): SAVISQKPSRDICQRGTSLTIQCQVDSQVTMMFWYRQQPGQSLTLIATANQGSEATYESGFVIDKFPISRPNLTFSTLTVSNMSPEDSSIYLCSAPPRSQPEAFFGQGTRLTVV.

V and J are TRBV6-1 and TRBJ2-1, with D possibly being TRBD1 (6 bases). Trimming stripped 2 bases from V and 6 bases from J, with 8 bases between. Germline V gives CDR1 MNHNS, CDR2 SASEGT. This CDR3 spans 13 amino acids. Written as DNA, the CDR3 is TGTGCCAGCAGTGAACAGGGGACCAATGAGCAGTTCTTC. The encoded protein is CASSEQGTNEQFF.

The chain has TRBV14 and TRBJ1-6; maybe TRBD1 (5 bases). Germline CDR1 and CDR2: SGHDN and FVKESK. Deletions cut 4 bases from V and 9 bases from J, with 10 bases between. CDR3 length: 13 amino acids. CDR3 amino acids: CASSLGQTSPLHF. DNA for the CDR3: TGTGCCAGCAGCCTCGGACAAACTTCACCCCTCCACTTT.